This TCR beta chain was identified during a study of cytomegalovirus exposure and HLA in healthy donors. The CDR3 runs to 18 residues. V gave up 0 bases and J gave up 1 base; unmatched junction bases: 5. Germline CDR1 is SGHVS and CDR2 is FQNEAQ. This clone came up once. Vbeta (60) and Jbeta (13) primers were used in the PCR. Repertoires were generated with immunoSEQ multiplex PCR, while TCRdb's copy carries only in-frame clones and drops some. The sample contains roughly 110,000 clones, 73% of which appear only once. Specimen: PBMCs. The clonotype comes from a man aged 30-40 years in good health and CMV-seronegative. The V and J genes are TRBV7-8 and TRBJ2-2; 10 bases agree with TRBD2. CDR3 in amino acids: CASSLALAGMGNTGELFF. The CDR3 DNA reads TGTGCCAGCAGCTTAGCACTAGCGGGGATGGGGAACACCGGGGAGCTGTTTTTT.